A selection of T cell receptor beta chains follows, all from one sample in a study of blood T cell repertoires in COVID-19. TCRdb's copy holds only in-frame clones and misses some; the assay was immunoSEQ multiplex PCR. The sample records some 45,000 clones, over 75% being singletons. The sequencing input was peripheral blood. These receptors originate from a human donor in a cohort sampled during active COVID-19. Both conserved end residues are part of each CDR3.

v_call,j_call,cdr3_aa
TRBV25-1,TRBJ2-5,CASSDMTGGSETQYF
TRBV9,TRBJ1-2,CASSLASGGADGYTF
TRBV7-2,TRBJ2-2,CASSGRNTGELFF
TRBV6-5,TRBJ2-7,CASSTGGFGYEQYF
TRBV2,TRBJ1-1,CASSERLTNTEAFF
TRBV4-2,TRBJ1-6,CASSQDSGSGSPLHF
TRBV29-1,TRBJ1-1,CSVAGINTEAFF
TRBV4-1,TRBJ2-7,CASSQEPRLAGGPGGEQYF
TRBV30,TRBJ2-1,CATSDGTSYNEQFF
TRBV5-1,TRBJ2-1,CASSLAGEGYNEQFF
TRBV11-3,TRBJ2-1,CASTRGLAGDNEQFF
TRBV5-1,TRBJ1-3,CASSLEGQKGNTIYF
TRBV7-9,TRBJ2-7,CASSLGQGGYEQYF
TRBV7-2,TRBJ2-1,CASSLYLAGADEQFF
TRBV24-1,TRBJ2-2,CATSAWAGLGTGELFF
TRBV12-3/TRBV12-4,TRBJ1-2,CASSLGTGGYTF
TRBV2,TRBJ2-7,CASSSGTSGRSNEQYF
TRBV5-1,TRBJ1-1,CASSLSGTLNTEAFF
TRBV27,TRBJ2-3,CASSLLAPGAADTQYF
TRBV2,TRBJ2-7,CASRGSRGRPLAGSGPYEQYF
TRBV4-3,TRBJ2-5,CASSQDPRELLETQYF
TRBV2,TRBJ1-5,CASRAGQGDQPQHF
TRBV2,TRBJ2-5,CASSEPRDCHF
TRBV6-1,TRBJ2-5,CASSEYLQPQETQYF
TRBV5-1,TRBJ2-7,CASSYGIGTGLYEQYF
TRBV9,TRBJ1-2,CASSGGQGGIYGYTF
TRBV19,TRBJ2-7,CASTPGHMSYEQYF
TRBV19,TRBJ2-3,CASIIGYTQYF
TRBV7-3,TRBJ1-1,CASSSRGSGEAFF
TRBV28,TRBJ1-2,CASRTGQGSYGYTF
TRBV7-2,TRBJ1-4,CASSLRPAQQEKLFF
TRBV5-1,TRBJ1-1,CASSSPGNEAFF
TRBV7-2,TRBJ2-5,CASSLDRAGETQYF
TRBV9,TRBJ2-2,CASSPRLAGSPGELFF
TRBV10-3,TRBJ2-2,CAANRDGNTGELFF
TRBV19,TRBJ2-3,CASPRCGTSTDTQYF
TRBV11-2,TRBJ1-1,CASKGWGETNPNTEAFF